A selection of T cell receptor beta chains follows, all from one sample in a study of blood T cell repertoires in COVID-19. Profiling relied on immunoSEQ multiplex PCR, and the TCRdb table lists in-frame clones only, not all of them. Of about 250,000 clones listed, 85% are singletons. Sequencing was performed on PBMCs or T cells enriched from blood (not recorded which). The receptors here all came from a woman in her 50s with acute COVID-19. The CDR3 runs from the conserved cysteine through the conserved F or W. The D gene is left open where the match is weak. The listing skips clone size in some rows; elsewhere it reads once, few, many or a size class.

TRBJ2-1	NA	TRBV7-9	NA	TGTGCCAGCAGCCCCCTGACTACCCATAGCTCCTACAATGAGCAGTTCTTC	CASSPLTTHSSYNEQFF
TRBJ1-2	TRBD1	TRBV3-1/TRBV3-2	NA	TGTGCCAGCAGCCCCAGGGACAGGGGATCGGTTCTCCATGGCTACACCTTC	CASSPRDRGSVLHGYTF
TRBJ1-3	NA	TRBV6-1	NA	TGTGCCAGCAGTGAAGATGTCAGATACTCTGGAAACACCATATATTTT	CASSEDVRYSGNTIYF
TRBJ1-2	TRBD1	TRBV5-1	NA	TGCGCCAGCAGCCGGGACAGCAACAACTATGGCTACACCTTC	CASSRDSNNYGYTF
TRBJ2-5	NA	TRBV7-2	once	TGTGCCAGCAGCCAAGTACGTGAGGTCTGGGAGACCCAGTACTTC	CASSQVREVWETQYF
TRBJ2-7	TRBD1	TRBV3-1/TRBV3-2	NA	TGTGCCAGCAGCCCCCACTCCGGGACAGAGCCTTACGAGCAGTACTTC	CASSPHSGTEPYEQYF
TRBJ1-5	NA	TRBV9	NA	TGTGCCAGCAGCGTAGGGGATATGGGGGGACAGCCCCAGCATTTT	CASSVGDMGGQPQHF
TRBJ1-5	NA	TRBV19	NA	TGTGCCAGTAGTATAATGGCAGGGGTTAGCAATCAGCCCCAGCATTTT	CASSIMAGVSNQPQHF
TRBJ1-6	NA	TRBV7-8	NA	TGTGCCAGCAGCCTTAAGGGAGATTCACCCCTCCACTTT	CASSLKGDSPLHF
TRBJ1-2	NA	TRBV4-3	NA	TGCGCCAGCAGCCAAGACAGGGCTGGCTACACCTTC	CASSQDRAGYTF
TRBJ1-5	TRBD1	TRBV27	NA	TGTGCCAGCAGTCCGTATACAGGGGTTGGCAATCAGCCCCAGCATTTT	CASSPYTGVGNQPQHF
TRBJ1-1	TRBD1	TRBV18	NA	TGTGCCAGCTCACCGGGACAGGATCTTTTCCAAACAGCTTTCTTT	CASSPGQDLFQTAFF
TRBJ2-2	NA	TRBV3-1/TRBV3-2	NA	TGTGCCAGCAGCCAAGCTACGGCCGGGGAGCTGTTTTTT	CASSQATAGELFF
TRBJ1-4	TRBD1	TRBV19	NA	TGTGCCAGTAGTACCCCCCGCGACAGGGGAGGTCTGCTTGCAGTTTTT	CASSTPRDRGGLLAVF
TRBJ1-2	NA	TRBV2	NA	TGTGCCAGCACCGACAGTTTCTATGGCTACACCTTC	CASTDSFYGYTF
TRBJ1-1	TRBD1	TRBV29-1	NA	TGCAGCGCCTGGACAGGGGGAGGCACTGAAGCTTTCTTT	CSAWTGGGTEAFF
TRBJ1-2	NA	TRBV7-2	NA	TGTGCCAGCAGCCGCCCGGCTAACTATGGCTACACCTTC	CASSRPANYGYTF
TRBJ1-1	TRBD1	TRBV7-2	NA	TGTGCCAGCAGCTCGGGGACAGGGCTTTTCACTGAAGCTTTCTTT	CASSSGTGLFTEAFF
TRBJ1-5	NA	TRBV6-2/TRBV6-3	NA	TGTGCCAGCAGTTACTCCCTAGGGGGAATTCAGCCCCAGCATTTT	CASSYSLGGIQPQHF
TRBJ1-3	TRBD1	TRBV7-2	NA	TGTGCCAGCAGCTTGGGACAGGGGGCTGGAGGAAACACCATATATTTT	CASSLGQGAGGNTIYF
TRBJ1-3	NA	TRBV3-1/TRBV3-2	NA	TGTGCCAGCAGCCAAGATTGGCCCTCTGGAAACACCATATATTTT	CASSQDWPSGNTIYF
TRBJ2-7	NA	TRBV19	NA	TGTGCCAGTAGTATCGCAGGGGTCACTGCCTACGAGCAGTACTTC	CASSIAGVTAYEQYF
TRBJ1-2	TRBD1	TRBV12-3/TRBV12-4	NA	TGTGCCAGCAGGGGCGACAGGGCCTATGGCTACACCTTC	CASRGDRAYGYTF
TRBJ1-1	TRBD1	TRBV4-3	NA	TGCGCCAGCAGCCTATCCCTAACAGGGGCTAGTGAAGCTTTCTTT	CASSLSLTGASEAFF
TRBJ1-3	NA	TRBV7-6	NA	TGTGCCAGCAGCCTTTATTCTGGCAGCTCTGGAAACACCATATATTTT	CASSLYSGSSGNTIYF
TRBJ2-7	NA	TRBV12-3/TRBV12-4	NA	TGTGCCAGCAGTCCCGGGGACTACGAGCAGTACTTC	CASSPGDYEQYF
TRBJ2-2	NA	TRBV11-3	NA	TGTGCCAGCAGCTACCGAACTAACGGGGAGCTGTTTTTT	CASSYRTNGELFF
TRBJ2-2	NA	TRBV18	NA	TGTGCCAGCTCACCGACGGGACAACAGAACACCGGGGAGCTGTTTTTT	CASSPTGQQNTGELFF
TRBJ1-5	TRBD1	TRBV2	NA	TGTGCCAGCAGGACCGGGACAGGGGAAAGGAGCAATCAGCCCCAGCATTTT	CASRTGTGERSNQPQHF
TRBJ2-5	TRBD2	TRBV5-4	NA	TGTGCCAGCAGCTTGGGCAGCGGGGTTGGTCAAGAGACCCAGTACTTC	CASSLGSGVGQETQYF
TRBJ2-6	NA	TRBV6-2/TRBV6-3	NA	TGTGCCAGCAGTTACTCACCGGGACTTTCGAGCTCTGGGGCCAACGTCCTGACTTTC	CASSYSPGLSSSGANVLTF
TRBJ2-1	NA	TRBV30	NA	TGTGCCTGGAGTGGCGGGGCGGACAATGAGCAGTTCTTC	CAWSGGADNEQFF
TRBJ2-1	NA	TRBV14	NA	TGTGCCAGCAGCCTCGACCCTTCAGGGCTTGAGCAGTTCTTC	CASSLDPSGLEQFF
TRBJ2-1	NA	TRBV5-1	NA	TGCGCCAGCAGTTCCGGGGGGCCGACCAATGAGCAGTTCTTC	CASSSGGPTNEQFF
TRBJ1-1	TRBD1	TRBV12-5	few	TGTGCTAGTGGTTTGGTATTGGGTCAGGGGGTACCTGAAGCTTTCTTT	CASGLVLGQGVPEAFF
TRBJ1-5	TRBD1	TRBV6-2/TRBV6-3	NA	TGTGCCAGCAGTGACCCGCAGGGGGTCCTATCTCAGCCCCAGCATTTT	CASSDPQGVLSQPQHF
TRBJ2-5	NA	TRBV5-4	NA	TGTGCCAGCAAGGGGGGGGAGACCCAGTACTTC	CASKGGETQYF
TRBJ2-3	NA	TRBV4-3	NA	TGCGCCAGCAGCCAACCGGGGGTAGATACGCAGTATTTT	CASSQPGVDTQYF
TRBJ2-2	NA	TRBV7-2	NA	TGTGCCAGCAGCTCTAAGACAGTCACCGGGGAGCTGTTTTTT	CASSSKTVTGELFF
TRBJ1-2	NA	TRBV5-1	once	TGCGCCAGCAGCTTGGAGTATAGCGGGGACCAGGACACCTTC	CASSLEYSGDQDTF
TRBJ2-7	NA	TRBV6-5	NA	TGTGCCAGCAGCCCCAGGAGGTCCCACGAGCAGTACTTC	CASSPRRSHEQYF
TRBJ2-3	NA	TRBV28	NA	TGTGCCACCCTCAGTAGCACAGATACGCAGTATTTT	CATLSSTDTQYF
TRBJ1-2	TRBD1	TRBV3-1/TRBV3-2	NA	TGTGCCAGCAGCCAAGGGGACAGGAAGATTTCAAACTATGGCTACACCTTC	CASSQGDRKISNYGYTF
TRBJ1-2	TRBD1	TRBV25-1	NA	TGTGCCAGCAGTGAATCACCGGGACAGGGGGCGGAAGGCTACACCTTC	CASSESPGQGAEGYTF
TRBJ2-7	NA	TRBV4-3	few	TGCGCCAGCAGCCAAGTGCCAGGGGCAAGGGGCTACGAGCAGTACTTC	CASSQVPGARGYEQYF
TRBJ1-3	NA	TRBV5-6	NA	TGTGCCAGCAGCTGGGAGGGCTCTGGAAACACCATATATTTT	CASSWEGSGNTIYF
TRBJ2-1	TRBD2	TRBV9	NA	TGTGCCAGCAGCGCCCCTCCCAGCGGGGGGACCGAGCAGTTCTTC	CASSAPPSGGTEQFF
TRBJ1-3	NA	TRBV5-6	NA	TGTGCCAGCAGCTTACCGGGGGGAAACACCATATATTTT	CASSLPGGNTIYF
TRBJ2-4	NA	TRBV6-6	NA	TGTGCCAGCAGTCCCCGTGGGGCGTCCAAAAACATTCAGTACTTC	CASSPRGASKNIQYF
TRBJ1-1	TRBD1	TRBV7-9	NA	TGTGCCAGCAGCTCCATTCGACAGGGTGAAGCTTTCTTT	CASSSIRQGEAFF
TRBJ1-2	NA	TRBV30	once	TGTGCCTGGAGTGTAGTCAGGGGCCATGGCTACACCTTC	CAWSVVRGHGYTF
TRBJ1-1	NA	TRBV12-3/TRBV12-4	NA	TGTGCCAGCAGTTTCGGGAACACTGAAGCTTTCTTT	CASSFGNTEAFF
TRBJ1-5	NA	TRBV2	NA	TGTGCCAGCATGGGGACAATTAGCAATCAGCCCCAGCATTTT	CASMGTISNQPQHF
TRBJ2-2	NA	TRBV7-3	NA	TGTGCCAGCAGCTTTCAACAGGGCGGGTCCGGGGAGCTGTTTTTT	CASSFQQGGSGELFF
TRBJ1-1	TRBD1	TRBV7-2	NA	TGTGCCAGCAGCCCCTGGACAGGTGGGACTGAAGCTTTCTTT	CASSPWTGGTEAFF